Detailed here is one T cell receptor (beta chain). Data came from immunoSEQ multiplex PCR; TCRdb stores just in-frame clones and leaves some out. The sample lists approximately 210,000 clones, 84% seen once, with around 19% in the top ten. The source of the sample is a study of blood T cell repertoires in COVID-19. Study details: Specimens from acute and convalescent COVID-19 originated in the United States, Italy and Spain.

Germline CDR1 and CDR2: GTSNPN and SVGIG (reference sequence). CDR3 length: 11 amino acids. V lost 2 bases, J lost 9 bases, and 10 bases lay in between. This receptor was obtained from a human donor in a cohort sampled during active COVID-19. V gene TRBV30 combines with J gene TRBJ1-1, with unresolved D. The sample consisted of peripheral blood. CDR3 residues: CAWSFPSQAFF. In DNA, the CDR3 is TGTGCCTGGAGTTTTCCTAGCCAAGCTTTCTTT.